This paragraph covers one TCR beta chain sequence. The sample is drawn from a study of human T cells and chemical hapten exposure. Across the study: DPC at 2% was the sensitizing agent, placed on roughly 2 cm by roughly 2 cm of upper inner arm skin. The patient population, which was mostly female, had alopecia areata, totalis or universalis.

Time point of the sample: pre-sensitization, week 0. Noted treatment: therapeutic diphenylcyclopropenone sensitization with weekly scalp DPC. TCRdb reprocessed the RACE reads via MiXCR and lists one record per CDR3 protein. The sample records 270,000 or so distinct CDR3 sequences, over 7.5% being singletons. Germline assignment: CDR1 SGHTA and CDR2 FQGNSA. Trimming took 3 bases from V and 1 from J, leaving 11 bases between them. The CDR3 has 15 amino acids. This chain uses TRBV7-2 with TRBJ2-3, with a tentative D call TRBD2 (5 bases). The receptor's source is a man in his late teens or twenties with alopecia areata. Some clones in this sample may be carry-over from other donors' samples. Sample: whole blood, taken in connection with sensitization to the hapten diphenylcyclopropenone (DPC). The CDR3 protein is CASSFASYGTDTQYF. CDR3 nucleotide sequence: TGTGCCAGCAGCTTCGCTAGCTATGGCACAGATACGCAGTATTTT.